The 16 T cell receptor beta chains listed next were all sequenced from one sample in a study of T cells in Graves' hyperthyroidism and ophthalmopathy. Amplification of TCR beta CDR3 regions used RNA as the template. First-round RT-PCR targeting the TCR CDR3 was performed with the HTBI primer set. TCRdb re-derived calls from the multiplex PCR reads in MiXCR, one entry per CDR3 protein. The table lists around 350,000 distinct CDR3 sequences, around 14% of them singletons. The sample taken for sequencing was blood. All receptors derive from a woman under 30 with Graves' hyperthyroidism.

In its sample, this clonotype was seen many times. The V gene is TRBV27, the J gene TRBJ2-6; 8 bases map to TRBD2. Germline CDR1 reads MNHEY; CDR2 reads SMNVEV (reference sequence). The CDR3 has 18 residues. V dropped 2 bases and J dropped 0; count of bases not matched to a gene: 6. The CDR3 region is CASSLVGGLGSGANVLTF. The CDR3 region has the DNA TGTGCCAGCAGTTTAGTCGGGGGACTAGGCTCTGGGGCCAACGTCCTGACTTTC.

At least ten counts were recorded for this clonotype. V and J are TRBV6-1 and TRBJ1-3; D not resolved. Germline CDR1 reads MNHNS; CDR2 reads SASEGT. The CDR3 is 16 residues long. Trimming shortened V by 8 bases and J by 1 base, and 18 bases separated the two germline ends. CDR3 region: CASFGAGVRSGNTIYF. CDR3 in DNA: TGTGCCAGCTTTGGTGCGGGAGTACGTTCTGGAAACACCATATATTTT.

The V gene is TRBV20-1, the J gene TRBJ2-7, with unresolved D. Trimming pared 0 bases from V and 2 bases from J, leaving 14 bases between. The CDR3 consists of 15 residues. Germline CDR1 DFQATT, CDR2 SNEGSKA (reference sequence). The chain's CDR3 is CSARDEDRPTYEQYF. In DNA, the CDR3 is TGCAGTGCTAGAGATGAGGACCGTCCTACCTACGAGCAGTACTTC.

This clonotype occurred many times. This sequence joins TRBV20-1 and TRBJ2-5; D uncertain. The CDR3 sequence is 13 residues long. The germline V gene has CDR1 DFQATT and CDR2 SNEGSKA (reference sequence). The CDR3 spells CSPTGPSQETQYF. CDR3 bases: TGCAGCCCGACCGGGCCTTCCCAAGAGACCCAGTACTTC.

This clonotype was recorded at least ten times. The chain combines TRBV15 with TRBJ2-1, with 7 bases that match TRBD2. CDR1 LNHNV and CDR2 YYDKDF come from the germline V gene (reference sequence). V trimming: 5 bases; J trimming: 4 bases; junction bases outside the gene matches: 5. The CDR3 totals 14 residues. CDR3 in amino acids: CATSWDYRYNEQFF. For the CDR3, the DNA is TGTGCCACCAGCTGGGACTATCGGTACAATGAGCAGTTCTTC.

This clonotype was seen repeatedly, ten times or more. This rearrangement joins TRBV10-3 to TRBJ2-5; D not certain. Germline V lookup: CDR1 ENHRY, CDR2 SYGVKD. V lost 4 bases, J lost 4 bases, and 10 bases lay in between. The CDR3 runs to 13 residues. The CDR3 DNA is TGTGCCATCAGTGTTCAGGATTCAGAGACCCAGTACTTC. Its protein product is CAISVQDSETQYF.

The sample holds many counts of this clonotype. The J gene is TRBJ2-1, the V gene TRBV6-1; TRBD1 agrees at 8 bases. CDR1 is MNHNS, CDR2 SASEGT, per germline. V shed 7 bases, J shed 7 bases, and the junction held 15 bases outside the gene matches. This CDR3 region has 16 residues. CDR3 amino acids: CASIGRGDRRRNEQFF. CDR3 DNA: TGTGCCAGCATAGGACGAGGGGACAGGAGGAGGAATGAGCAGTTCTTC.

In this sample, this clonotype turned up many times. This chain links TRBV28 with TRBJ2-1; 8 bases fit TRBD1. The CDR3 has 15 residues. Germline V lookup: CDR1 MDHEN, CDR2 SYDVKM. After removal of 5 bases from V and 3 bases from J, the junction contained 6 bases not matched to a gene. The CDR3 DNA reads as TGTGCCAGCAGTCTTACGGGACAGGTCTACAATGAGCAGTTCTTC. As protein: CASSLTGQVYNEQFF. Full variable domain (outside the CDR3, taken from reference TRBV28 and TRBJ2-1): DVKVTQSSRYLVKRTGEKVFLECVQDMDHENMFWYRQDPGLGLRLIYFSYDVKMKEKGDIPEGYSVSREKKERFSLILESASTNQTSMYLCASSLTGQVYNEQFFGPGTRLTVL.

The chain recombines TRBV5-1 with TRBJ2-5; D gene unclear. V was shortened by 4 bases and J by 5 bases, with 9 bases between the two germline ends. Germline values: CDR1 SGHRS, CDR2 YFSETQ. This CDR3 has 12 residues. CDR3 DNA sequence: TGCGCCAGCAGCCCGGATCCCGAGACCCAGTACTTC. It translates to CASSPDPETQYF.

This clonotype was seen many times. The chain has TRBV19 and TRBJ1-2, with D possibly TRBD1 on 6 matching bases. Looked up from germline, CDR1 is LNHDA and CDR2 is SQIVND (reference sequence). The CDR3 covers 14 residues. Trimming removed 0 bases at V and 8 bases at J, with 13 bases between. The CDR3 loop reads CASSIEVGARGYTF. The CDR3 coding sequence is TGTGCCAGTAGTATAGAAGTGGGGGCCCGCGGCTACACCTTC.

The CDR3 DNA is TGTGCCAGTACCACCCTGGGAGGCACTGAAGCTTTCTTT. Its translation is CASTTLGGTEAFF. The chain couples TRBV19 to TRBJ1-1; D is unclear. Germline CDR1 and CDR2: LNHDA and SQIVND (reference sequence). The CDR3 runs 13 residues. Trimming cost V 7 bases and J 4 bases, with 13 bases left between them.

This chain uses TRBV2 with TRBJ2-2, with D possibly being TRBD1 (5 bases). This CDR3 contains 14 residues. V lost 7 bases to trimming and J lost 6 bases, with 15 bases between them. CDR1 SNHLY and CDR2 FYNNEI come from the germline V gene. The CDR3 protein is CASISDSGPGELFF. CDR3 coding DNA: TGTGCCAGCATTTCCGATTCAGGGCCCGGGGAGCTGTTTTTT.

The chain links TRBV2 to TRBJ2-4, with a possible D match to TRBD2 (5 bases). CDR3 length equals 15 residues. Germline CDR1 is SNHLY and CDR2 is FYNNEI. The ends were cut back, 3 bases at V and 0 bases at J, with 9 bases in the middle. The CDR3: CASSEGEGAKNIQYF. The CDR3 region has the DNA TGTGCCAGCAGTGAGGGAGAGGGAGCCAAAAACATTCAGTACTTC.

The CDR3 DNA reads as TGTGCCAGCAGCGTGGCGCCCCAGCAGGACTATGGCTACACCTTC. This gives the protein CASSVAPQQDYGYTF. This chain joins TRBV9 and TRBJ1-2; D is unresolved. The CDR3 is 15 amino acids. Trimming left V 2 bases short and J 3 bases short, with 14 bases between. Per germline, CDR1 SGDLS and CDR2 YYNGEE. Using reference TRBV9 and TRBJ1-2 for the parts outside the CDR3, the full variable domain is DSGVTQTPKHLITATGQRVTLRCSPRSGDLSVYWYQQSLDQGLQFLIQYYNGEERAKGNILERFSAQQFPDLHSELNLSSLELGDSALYFCASSVAPQQDYGYTFGSGTRLTVV.

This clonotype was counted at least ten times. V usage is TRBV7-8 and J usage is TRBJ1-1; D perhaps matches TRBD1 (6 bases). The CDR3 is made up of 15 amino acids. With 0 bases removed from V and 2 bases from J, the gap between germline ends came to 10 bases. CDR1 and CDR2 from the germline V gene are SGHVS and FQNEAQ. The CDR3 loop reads CASSLAQGPNTEAFF. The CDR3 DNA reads TGTGCCAGCAGCTTAGCTCAGGGGCCTAACACTGAAGCTTTCTTT.

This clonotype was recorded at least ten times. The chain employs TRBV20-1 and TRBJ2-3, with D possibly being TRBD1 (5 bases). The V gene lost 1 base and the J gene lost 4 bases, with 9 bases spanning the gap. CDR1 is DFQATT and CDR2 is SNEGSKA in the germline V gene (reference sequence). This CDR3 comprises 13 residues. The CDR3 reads CSARGGGPDTQYF. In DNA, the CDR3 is TGCAGTGCTAGAGGGGGCGGACCAGATACGCAGTATTTT.